This passage covers 4 T cell receptor beta chains from one sample sequenced in a study of blood T cell repertoires in COVID-19. Profiling relied on immunoSEQ multiplex PCR, and the TCRdb table lists in-frame clones only, not all of them. Here the sample spans over 350,000 clones, roughly nine tenths being singletons. Specimen: PBMCs or T cells enriched from blood (not recorded which). Every receptor here comes from a woman aged 40 to 50 who had been exposed to COVID-19.

In DNA form, the CDR3 reads TGTGCCAGCTCACCACAGAAAGCGGAAGCCTACAATGAGCAGTTCTTC. Its protein is CASSPQKAEAYNEQFF. The rearrangement uses TRBV18 and TRBJ2-1; possibly TRBD2 for D (5 bases). Germline values: CDR1 KGHSH, CDR2 LQKENI. The CDR3 runs to 16 residues. V lost 1 base and J lost 2, with 12 bases in between.

The chain joins TRBV30 to TRBJ1-1; no clear D. This CDR3 contains 13 residues. Germline CDR1 is GTSNPN and CDR2 is SVGIG (reference sequence). Trimming shortened V by 4 bases and J by 1 base, and 10 bases separated the two germline ends. The CDR3 protein is CAWTLLRNTEAFF. The DNA of the CDR3 is TGTGCCTGGACTTTACTCCGGAACACTGAAGCTTTCTTT.

V is TRBV3-1 (or the pseudogene TRBV3-2) and J is TRBJ1-6, with TRBD1 as a possible D gene (6 bases). The V end was cut by 4 bases, the J end by 0 bases, with 13 bases between. The CDR3 is made up of 17 amino acids. Germline assignment: CDR1 LGHDT and CDR2 YNNKEL (reference sequence). The CDR3 DNA reads TGTGCCAGCAGCCGAGGACAGCTAAGCTCCTATAATTCACCCCTCCACTTT. Amino acid sequence: CASSRGQLSSYNSPLHF.

Only one count was recorded for this clone. The chain employs TRBV27 and TRBJ1-1; unclear D gene. The V gene's germline CDR1 is MNHEY and CDR2 SMNVEV (reference sequence). Trimming took off 3 bases at V and 0 bases at J, with 5 bases between the two ends. This CDR3 has 13 amino acids. CDR3 nucleotide sequence: TGTGCCAGCAGTTTTATCGTGAACACTGAAGCTTTCTTT. This sequence encodes CASSFIVNTEAFF.